This T cell receptor (beta chain) was obtained from a study of post-analysis software for immune sequencing data. Study-wide points: A few TRBV segments occurring more often in patients than controls included TRBV5-6, TRBV5-1 and TRBV20-1.

CDR3 length equals 14 residues. V was clipped by 4 bases and J by 3 bases; unmatched bases: 2. The germline gives CDR1 MDHEN, CDR2 SYDVKM. TCR beta cDNA libraries had unique molecular identifiers. A single record per CDR3 protein comes from TCRdb applying MiXCR to the PCR reads. The sample consists of about 430,000 distinct CDR3 sequences, less than 40% of them appearing once. This clonotype was seen only a few times. Antigen: not known. Sequencing used blood. The sequence derives from a girl aged 2 to 9 with multiple sclerosis. The genes are TRBV28 and TRBJ2-1; 8 nucleotides agree with TRBD2. Written as DNA, the CDR3 is TGTGCCAGCAGTTACCGGGAGGGCTACAATGAGCAGTTCTTC. Translating it yields CASSYREGYNEQFF.